These 21 T cell receptor beta chains share one sample of origin, sequenced in a study of T-cell reconstitution after alpha-beta-depleted transplantation in children. Unique molecular identifiers featured in how the TCRbeta library was prepared. A single record per CDR3 protein comes from TCRdb applying MiXCR to the PCR reads. The sample lists fewer than 750,000 distinct CDR3 sequences; 27% were seen once. The sample here was PBMCs, taken before TCRalphabeta/CD19-depleted stem cell transplant. All receptors come from a boy under two years old with Wiskott-Aldrich syndrome, due to receive a stem cell transplant.

The chain combines TRBV29-1 with TRBJ2-2; 8 nucleotides align to TRBD2. This CDR3 spans 12 amino acids. Germline lookup yields CDR1 SQVTM and CDR2 ANQGSEA. V gave up 2 bases and J gave up 8 bases; unmatched junction bases: 1. Written as DNA, the CDR3 is TGCAGCGTTGAATTAGCGGGAGGGGAGCTGTTTTTT. Its protein is CSVELAGGELFF.

This clonotype appeared a few times. The chain joins TRBV5-1 to TRBJ2-2; D unclear. Trimming shortened V by 7 bases and J by 5 bases, and 9 bases separated the two germline ends. Germline-derived CDR1 and CDR2 are SGHRS and YFSETQ. The CDR3 runs 12 residues. CDR3 sequence: CASRTTTGELFF. In nucleotides, the CDR3 is TGCGCCAGCCGGACCACAACCGGGGAGCTGTTTTTT. Full variable domain (rest looked up from reference TRBV5-1 and TRBJ2-2): KAGVTQTPRYLIKTRGQQVTLSCSPISGHRSVSWYQQTPGQGLQFLFEYFSETQRNKGNFPGRFSGRQFSNSRSEMNVSTLELGDSALYLCASRTTTGELFFGEGSRLTVL.

CDR3 amino acids: CASSLGLGGTFQETQYF. In nucleotides, the CDR3 is TGTGCCAGCAGCTTAGGCTTGGGTGGGACTTTCCAAGAGACCCAGTACTTC. The chain has TRBV7-2 and TRBJ2-5, with D possibly matching TRBD2 (6 bases). Trimming took off 1 base at V and 1 base at J, with 16 bases between the two ends. In germline, CDR1 is SGHTA, CDR2 FQGNSA. The CDR3 is 17 amino acids. Supplemented by reference TRBV7-2 and TRBJ2-5, the full variable domain reads GAGVSQSPSNKVTEKGKDVELRCDPISGHTALYWYRQSLGQGLEFLIYFQGNSAPDKSGLPSDRFSAERTGGSVSTLTIQRTQQEDSAVYLCASSLGLGGTFQETQYFGPGTRLLVL.

The V call is TRBV7-8, the J call TRBJ2-3, with D perhaps TRBD2 (6 bases). CDR1 SGHVS and CDR2 FQNEAQ come from the germline V gene. The CDR3 is 16 amino acids. Trimming removed 5 bases at V and 3 bases at J, with 18 bases between. CDR3 bases: TGTGCCAGCAGCGGAGGGACCCGCGGGGAAACAGATACGCAGTATTTT. Protein sequence: CASSGGTRGETDTQYF.

V usage is TRBV29-1 and J usage is TRBJ1-5; possible D gene TRBD1, 6 bases. CDR3 length: 12 residues. Germline V gene lookup returns CDR1 SQVTM and CDR2 ANQGSEA. V lost 6 bases to trimming and J lost 4 bases, with 10 bases between them. The CDR3 reads CSVGTPNQPQHF. The CDR3 DNA follows: TGCAGCGTCGGGACACCTAATCAGCCCCAGCATTTT.

The CDR3 DNA is TGTGCCAGCCTAGGACATCCAGGAATGAGCGAGCAGTACTTC. Translation gives CASLGHPGMSEQYF. The chain is built from TRBV28 and TRBJ2-7, with D perhaps TRBD1 (5 bases). With 8 bases removed from V and 6 bases from J, the gap between germline ends came to 20 bases. Looked up from germline, CDR1 is MDHEN and CDR2 is SYDVKM. The CDR3 totals 14 residues. Using reference TRBV28 and TRBJ2-7 for the parts outside the CDR3, the full variable domain is DVKVTQSSRYLVKRTGEKVFLECVQDMDHENMFWYRQDPGLGLRLIYFSYDVKMKEKGDIPEGYSVSREKKERFSLILESASTNQTSMYLCASLGHPGMSEQYFGPGTRLTVT.

This clonotype was counted a single time. DNA for the CDR3: TGCGCCAGCAGCCAAGGAACAACGGGATCATATAGCAATCAGCCCCAGCATTTT. As protein: CASSQGTTGSYSNQPQHF. The V call is TRBV4-1, the J call TRBJ1-5; D is unclear. The CDR3 is 18 residues long. CDR1 is MGHRA and CDR2 is YSYEKL in the germline V gene. V lost 1 base, J lost 0 bases, and 16 bases lay in between.

This clonotype was seen more than once but under ten times. This rearrangement joins TRBV5-1 to TRBJ2-7; 7 bases fit TRBD1. The germline V gene has CDR1 SGHRS and CDR2 YFSETQ. V shed 0 bases and J 3 bases; nucleotides not matched to a gene: 9. This CDR3 is 16 amino acids long. The CDR3 loop is CASSLAASGTDYEQYF. The CDR3 coding sequence is TGCGCCAGCAGCTTGGCCGCCTCCGGGACAGACTACGAGCAGTACTTC. The full variable domain, its missing parts supplied by reference TRBV5-1 and TRBJ2-7, is KAGVTQTPRYLIKTRGQQVTLSCSPISGHRSVSWYQQTPGQGLQFLFEYFSETQRNKGNFPGRFSGRQFSNSRSEMNVSTLELGDSALYLCASSLAASGTDYEQYFGPGTRLTVT.

There are a few counts of this clonotype. The chain couples TRBV5-1 to TRBJ2-1; perhaps D is TRBD1 or TRBD2 (6 bases each). Trimming left V 4 bases short and J 9 bases short, with 23 bases between. The CDR3 is 16 residues long. Germline values: CDR1 SGHRS, CDR2 YFSETQ. CDR3 DNA: TGCGCCAGCAGCCCGGGAGACCGGGACATGGTTAGTGAGCAGTTCTTC. Amino acid sequence: CASSPGDRDMVSEQFF.

This clonotype was seen only a few times. CDR3 sequence (DNA): TGTGCCTGGAGTGTACCGGGATACGAGCAGTACTTC. Translating gives CAWSVPGYEQYF. The chain recombines TRBV30 with TRBJ2-7; D might be TRBD2 (5 bases). Germline CDR1 and CDR2: GTSNPN and SVGIG (reference sequence). The CDR3 has 12 residues. Deletions cut 0 bases from V and 4 bases from J, with 7 bases between.

The chain recombines TRBV5-8 with TRBJ2-2; 11 bases line up with TRBD2. V trimming: 4 bases; J trimming: 6 bases; junction bases outside the gene matches: 11. Germline V CDR1 and CDR2: SGHTS, YDEGEE. The CDR3 is 17 residues long. Written as DNA, the CDR3 is TGTGCCAGCAGCCCGACACTACTAGCGGGAGTCCCCGGGGAGCTGTTTTTT. It translates to CASSPTLLAGVPGELFF.

This rearrangement joins TRBV15 to TRBJ1-2; 10 nucleotides align to TRBD1. Trimming took 3 bases from V and 4 from J; bases not matched to a gene: 5. The germline V gene encodes CDR1 LNHNV and CDR2 YYDKDF (reference sequence). CDR3 length: 15 amino acids. The CDR3 loop reads CATSSDRGRGYGYTF. In DNA, the CDR3 is TGTGCCACCAGCAGCGACAGGGGGCGAGGCTATGGCTACACCTTC.

CDR3 coding DNA: TGTGCCAGTAGGCCCGGGACAGGGGGCTATGGCTACACCTTC. It codes for CASRPGTGGYGYTF. J is TRBJ1-2 and V is TRBV19, with 11 bases matching TRBD1. The CDR3 is made up of 14 amino acids. Germline V gene lookup returns CDR1 LNHDA and CDR2 SQIVND (reference sequence). V lost 6 bases to trimming and J lost 4 bases; unmatched junction nucleotides: 4. The full variable domain, rest sourced from reference TRBV19 and TRBJ1-2, is DGGITQSPKYLFRKEGQNVTLSCEQNLNHDAMYWYRQDPGQGLRLIYYSQIVNDFQKGDIAEGYSVSREKKESFPLTVTSAQKNPTAFYLCASRPGTGGYGYTFGSGTRLTVV.

This clonotype occurred many times. V usage is TRBV5-5 and J usage is TRBJ2-1; maybe TRBD2 (5 bases). The CDR3 contains 12 residues. Trimming cost V 2 bases and J 5 bases, with 5 bases left between them. Germline assignment: CDR1 SGHKS and CDR2 YYEKEE (reference sequence). CDR3 DNA: TGTGCCAGCAGCTTACTAGACAATGAGCAGTTCTTC. Its protein is CASSLLDNEQFF.

J is TRBJ1-1 and V is TRBV29-1; 7 nucleotides match TRBD1. This CDR3 contains 18 residues. The junction had 20 bases not matched to a gene; V was cut back by 6 bases and J by 1 base. The V gene's germline CDR1 is SQVTM and CDR2 ANQGSEA. CDR3 nucleotide sequence: TGCAGCGTCCGAACGTTTTTCGGGGTAGGGGGCTCGAACACTGAAGCTTTCTTT. As protein: CSVRTFFGVGGSNTEAFF.

The chain couples TRBV6-6 to TRBJ1-4; TRBD1 agrees at 7 bases. Germline assignment: CDR1 MNHNY and CDR2 SVGAGI (reference sequence). CDR3 length: 13 amino acids. After removal of 4 bases from V and 11 bases from J, the junction contained 7 bases not matched to a gene. The CDR3 spells CASSFSGTDKLFF. The DNA of the CDR3 is TGTGCCAGCAGTTTTTCCGGGACAGATAAACTGTTTTTT.

In regard to this clonotype: At one end, the junction sequence differs from germline, possibly due to a read error. V gene TRBV12-3 or TRBV12-4 combines with J gene TRBJ1-1; TRBD1 is a possible D gene (6 bases). This CDR3 has 13 amino acids. The CDR3 DNA sequence: TGTGCCAGCAGCCGAAAACAGGAGCAGGGGAACATCTTT. Its translation is CASSRKQEQGNIF.

This clonotype was seen many times. The chain recombines TRBV27 with TRBJ2-3; TRBD1 agrees at 7 bases. The trim removed 6 bases at V and 0 bases at J, leaving 6 bases unmatched. The CDR3 is made up of 15 amino acids. Germline V gives CDR1 MNHEY, CDR2 SMNVEV (reference sequence). DNA for the CDR3: TGTGCCAGCAGCTTGCGCAGGGGGAGCACAGATACGCAGTATTTT. Its translation is CASSLRRGSTDTQYF.

This clonotype was detected a few times. V is TRBV2 and J is TRBJ1-1; 7 bases agree with TRBD1. V lost 6 bases to trimming and J lost 5 bases; unmatched junction nucleotides: 6. This CDR3 is 13 amino acids long. Germline V gene sequence: CDR1 SNHLY, CDR2 FYNNEI. CDR3 protein: CASSANRGTEAFF. DNA for the CDR3: TGTGCCAGCAGCGCCAACAGGGGTACTGAAGCTTTCTTT.

This chain links TRBV3-1 with TRBJ2-7; no definite D call. V shed 0 bases and J shed 1 base, with 10 bases lying between them. The germline V gene encodes CDR1 LGHDT and CDR2 YNNKEL (reference sequence). This CDR3 is built from 15 residues. The CDR3 coding sequence is TGTGCCAGCAGCCAAGATCCTAGAGCGTCCTACGAGCAGTACTTC. Its translation is CASSQDPRASYEQYF.

The chain is built from TRBV9 and TRBJ1-5, with 11 bases aligning to TRBD1. The CDR3 is made up of 14 amino acids. Germline assignment: CDR1 SGDLS and CDR2 YYNGEE. V lost 4 bases and J lost 6; bases outside the gene matches: 3. As DNA, the CDR3 is TGTGCCAGCAGCTACGGGACAGGGGGTCAGCCCCAGCATTTT. Amino acids: CASSYGTGGQPQHF.